The clone carrying this T cell receptor beta chain was observed a handful of times. The source of the sample is a study of blood T cell repertoires in COVID-19. On the study more broadly: The study drew acute and convalescent COVID-19 samples from the United States, Italy and Spain. PBMCs, B-cell-depleted T cells, or T cells provided the cDNA or gDNA that made up the material.

This CDR3 region has 14 residues. The V gene lost 0 bases and the J gene lost 2 bases, with 8 bases spanning the gap. Per the germline V gene, CDR1 is SGDLS and CDR2 is YYNGEE. In the original workflow: Amplification from reference gene primers served as the basis for estimated nucleated cell counts. Repertoires were generated with immunoSEQ multiplex PCR, while TCRdb's copy carries only in-frame clones and drops some. V, J and clone size derive from that table, while D and trimming were established from the DNA sequence. Of about 200,000 clones listed, about nine tenths are singletons. This sequence joins TRBV9 and TRBJ2-5, with D perhaps TRBD2 (6 bases). This TCR was recovered from a young man with active or convalescent COVID-19. Sequenced: peripheral blood. DNA of the CDR3: TGTGCCAGCAGCGTAGGGGGGACTCAAGAGACCCAGTACTTC. Its translation is CASSVGGTQETQYF.